This TCR beta chain appears in the sequencing data of a study of PD-1 blockade in classical Hodgkin lymphoma. Some clones are missing from TCRdb's copy, which holds only in-frame ones; the method was immunoSEQ multiplex PCR. The sample carries 50,000 to 75,000 clones, more than 75% recorded once. All patients relapsed after autologous stem cell transplantation, and brentuximab vedotin exposure varied. The TCR comes from a human donor with classical Hodgkin lymphoma. The specimen comprised peripheral blood mononuclear cells (PBMCs), sampled before the second cycle of nivolumab.

The CDR3 DNA reads as TGCGCCAGCAGCGTAGCGGGGTCCTACAATGAGCAGTTCTTC. As protein: CASSVAGSYNEQFF. The chain is built from TRBV5-1 and TRBJ2-1; TRBD2 matches 8 bases. The V gene's germline CDR1 is SGHRS and CDR2 YFSETQ. The trim removed 4 bases at V and 1 base at J, leaving 1 base unmatched. The CDR3 is 14 residues long.